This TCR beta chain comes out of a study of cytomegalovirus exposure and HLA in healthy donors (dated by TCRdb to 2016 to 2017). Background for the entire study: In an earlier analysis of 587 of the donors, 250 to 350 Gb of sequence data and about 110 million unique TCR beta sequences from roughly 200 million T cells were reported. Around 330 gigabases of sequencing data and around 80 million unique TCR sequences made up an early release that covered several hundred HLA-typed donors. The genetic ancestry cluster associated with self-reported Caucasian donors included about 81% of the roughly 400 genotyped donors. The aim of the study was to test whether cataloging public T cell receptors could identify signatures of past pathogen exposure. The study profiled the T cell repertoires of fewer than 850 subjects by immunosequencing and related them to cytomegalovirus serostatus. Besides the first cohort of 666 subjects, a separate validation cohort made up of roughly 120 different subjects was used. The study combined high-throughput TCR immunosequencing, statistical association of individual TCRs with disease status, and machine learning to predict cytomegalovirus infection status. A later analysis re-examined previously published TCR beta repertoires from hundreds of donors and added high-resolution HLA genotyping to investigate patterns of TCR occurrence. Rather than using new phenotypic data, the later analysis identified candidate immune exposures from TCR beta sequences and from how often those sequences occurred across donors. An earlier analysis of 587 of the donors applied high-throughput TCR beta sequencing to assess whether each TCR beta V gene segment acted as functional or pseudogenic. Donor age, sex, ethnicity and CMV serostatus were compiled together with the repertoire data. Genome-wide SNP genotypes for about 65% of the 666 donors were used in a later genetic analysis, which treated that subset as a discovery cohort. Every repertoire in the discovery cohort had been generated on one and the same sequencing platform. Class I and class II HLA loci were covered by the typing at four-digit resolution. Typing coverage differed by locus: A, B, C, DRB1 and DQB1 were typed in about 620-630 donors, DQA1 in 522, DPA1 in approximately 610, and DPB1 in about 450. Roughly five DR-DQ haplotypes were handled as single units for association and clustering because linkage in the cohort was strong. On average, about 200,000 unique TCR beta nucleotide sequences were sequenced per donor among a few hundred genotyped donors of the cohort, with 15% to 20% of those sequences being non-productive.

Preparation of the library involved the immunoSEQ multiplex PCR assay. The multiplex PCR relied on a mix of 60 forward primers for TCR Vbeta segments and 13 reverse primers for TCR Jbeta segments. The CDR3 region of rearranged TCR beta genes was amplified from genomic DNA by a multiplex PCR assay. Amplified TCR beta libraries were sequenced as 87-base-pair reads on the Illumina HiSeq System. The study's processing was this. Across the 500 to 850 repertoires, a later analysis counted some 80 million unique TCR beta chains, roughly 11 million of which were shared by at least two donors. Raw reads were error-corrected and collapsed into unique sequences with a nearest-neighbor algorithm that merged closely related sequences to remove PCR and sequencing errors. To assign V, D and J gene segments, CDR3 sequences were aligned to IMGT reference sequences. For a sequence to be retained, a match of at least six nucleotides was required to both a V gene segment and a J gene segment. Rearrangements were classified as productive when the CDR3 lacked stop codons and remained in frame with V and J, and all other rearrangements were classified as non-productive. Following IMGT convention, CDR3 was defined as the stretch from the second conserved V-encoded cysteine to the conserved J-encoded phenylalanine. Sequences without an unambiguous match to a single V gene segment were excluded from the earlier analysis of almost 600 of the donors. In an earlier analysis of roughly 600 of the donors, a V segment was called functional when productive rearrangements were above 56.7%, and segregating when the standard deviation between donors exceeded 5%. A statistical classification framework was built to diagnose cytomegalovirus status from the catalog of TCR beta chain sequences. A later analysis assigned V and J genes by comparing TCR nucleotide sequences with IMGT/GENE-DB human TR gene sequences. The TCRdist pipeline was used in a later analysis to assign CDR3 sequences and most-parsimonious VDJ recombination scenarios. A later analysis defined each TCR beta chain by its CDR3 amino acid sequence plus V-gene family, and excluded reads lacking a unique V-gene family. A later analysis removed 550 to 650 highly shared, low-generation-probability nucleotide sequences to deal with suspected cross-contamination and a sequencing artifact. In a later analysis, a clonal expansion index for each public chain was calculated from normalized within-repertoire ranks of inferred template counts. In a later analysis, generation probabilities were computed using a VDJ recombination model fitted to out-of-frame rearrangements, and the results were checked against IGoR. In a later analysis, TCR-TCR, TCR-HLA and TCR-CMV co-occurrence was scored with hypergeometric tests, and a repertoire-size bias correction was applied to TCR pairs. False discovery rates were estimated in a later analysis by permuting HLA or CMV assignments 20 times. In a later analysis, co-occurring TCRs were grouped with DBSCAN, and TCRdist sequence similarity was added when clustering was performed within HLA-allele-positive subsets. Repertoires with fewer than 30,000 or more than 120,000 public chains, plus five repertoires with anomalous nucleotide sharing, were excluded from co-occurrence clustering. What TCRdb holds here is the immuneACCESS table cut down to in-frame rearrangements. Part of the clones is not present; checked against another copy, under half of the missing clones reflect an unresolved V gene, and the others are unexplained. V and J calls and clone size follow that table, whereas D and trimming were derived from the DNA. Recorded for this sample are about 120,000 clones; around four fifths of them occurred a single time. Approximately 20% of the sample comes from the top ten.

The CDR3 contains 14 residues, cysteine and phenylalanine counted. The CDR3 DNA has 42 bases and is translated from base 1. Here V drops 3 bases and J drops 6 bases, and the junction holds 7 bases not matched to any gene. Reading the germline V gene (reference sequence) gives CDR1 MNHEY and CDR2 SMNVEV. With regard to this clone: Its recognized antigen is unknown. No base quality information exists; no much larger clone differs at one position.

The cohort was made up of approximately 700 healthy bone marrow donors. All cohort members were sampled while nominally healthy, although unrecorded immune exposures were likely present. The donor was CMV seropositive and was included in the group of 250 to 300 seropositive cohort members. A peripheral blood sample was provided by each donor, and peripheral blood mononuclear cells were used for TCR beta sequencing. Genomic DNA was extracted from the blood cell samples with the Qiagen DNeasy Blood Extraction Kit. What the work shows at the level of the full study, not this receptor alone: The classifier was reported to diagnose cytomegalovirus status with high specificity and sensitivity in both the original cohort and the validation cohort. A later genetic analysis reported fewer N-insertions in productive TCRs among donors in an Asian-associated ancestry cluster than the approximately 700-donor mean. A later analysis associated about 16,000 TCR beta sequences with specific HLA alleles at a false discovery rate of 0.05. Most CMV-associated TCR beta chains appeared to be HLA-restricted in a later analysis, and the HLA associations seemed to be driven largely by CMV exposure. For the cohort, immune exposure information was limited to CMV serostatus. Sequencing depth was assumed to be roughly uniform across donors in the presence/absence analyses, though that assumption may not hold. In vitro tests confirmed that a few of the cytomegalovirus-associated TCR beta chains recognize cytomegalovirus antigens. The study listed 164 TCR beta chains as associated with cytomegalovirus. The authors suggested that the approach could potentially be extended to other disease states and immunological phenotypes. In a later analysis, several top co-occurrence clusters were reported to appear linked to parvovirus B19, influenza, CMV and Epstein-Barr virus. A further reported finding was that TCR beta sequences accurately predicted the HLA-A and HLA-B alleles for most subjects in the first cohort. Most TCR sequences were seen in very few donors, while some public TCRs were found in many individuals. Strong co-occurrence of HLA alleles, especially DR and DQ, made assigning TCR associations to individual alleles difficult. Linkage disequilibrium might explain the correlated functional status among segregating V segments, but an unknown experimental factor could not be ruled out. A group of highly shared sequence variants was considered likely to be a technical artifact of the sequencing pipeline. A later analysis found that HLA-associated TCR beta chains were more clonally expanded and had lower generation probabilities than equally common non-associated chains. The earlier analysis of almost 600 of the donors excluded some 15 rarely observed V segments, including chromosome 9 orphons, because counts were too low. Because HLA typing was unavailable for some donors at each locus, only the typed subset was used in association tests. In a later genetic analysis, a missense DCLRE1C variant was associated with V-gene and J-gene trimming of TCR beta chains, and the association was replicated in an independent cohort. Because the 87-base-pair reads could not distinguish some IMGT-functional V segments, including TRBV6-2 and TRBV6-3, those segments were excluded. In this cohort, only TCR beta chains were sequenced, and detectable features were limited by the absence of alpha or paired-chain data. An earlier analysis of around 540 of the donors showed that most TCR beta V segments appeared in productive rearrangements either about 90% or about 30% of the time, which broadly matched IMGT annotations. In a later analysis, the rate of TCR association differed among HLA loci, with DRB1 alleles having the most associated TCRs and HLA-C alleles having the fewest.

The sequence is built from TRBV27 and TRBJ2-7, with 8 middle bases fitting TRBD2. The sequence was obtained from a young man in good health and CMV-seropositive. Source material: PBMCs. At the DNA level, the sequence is TGTGCCAGCAGTTTCCTCCCGGGGGGGGGCGAGCAGTACTTC. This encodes CASSFLPGGGEQYF.